This TCR beta chain derives from a study of shared clonotypes between healthy human individuals. This clone occurred once. An assay was performed, and its level was deep. The authors distributed each subset's genomic DNA evenly over several immunoSEQ plates. Method: immunoSEQ multiplex PCR; TCRdb's copy keeps in-frame clones and lacks some. The table records around 510,000 clones, about 96% of them present only once. Trimming pared 7 bases from V and 3 bases from J, leaving 10 bases between. The CDR3 sequence is 12 residues long. Germline V gives CDR1 SQVTM, CDR2 ANQGSEA. This chain connects TRBV29-1 to TRBJ1-3, with no clear D. Sequenced material: naive CD4+ T cells sorted from blood. Stated subset: CD45RA+ positively selected. The receptor was isolated from a woman aged 25 to 39 in good health. In DNA form, the CDR3 reads TGCAGCGCTGAGGATAATGGAAACACCATATATTTT. It yields the protein CSAEDNGNTIYF.